A single T cell receptor (beta chain) is shown here with its context. The CDR3 is 14 amino acids. Germline V gene lookup returns CDR1 MDHEN and CDR2 SYDVKM. With 4 bases clipped from V and 7 bases from J, the junction kept 9 bases outside the gene matches. This sample was included in a study of cytomegalovirus exposure and HLA in healthy donors. The PCR contained 60 Vbeta and 13 Jbeta primers. Per the authors' pipeline: Per a later analysis, the number of unique TCR beta chains was about 80 million, of which roughly 9.9 million were shared. This table comes from immunoSEQ multiplex PCR, and its TCRdb copy is limited to in-frame clones, with some not included. That table is the source of V, J and clone size, and D and trimming were worked out from the DNA. Its clone listing holds just over 80,000 clones. This cohort consisted of healthy bone marrow donors.

This receptor was taken from a woman in her twenties or thirties in good health and CMV-seronegative. The sample comprised PBMCs. The V gene is TRBV28, the J gene TRBJ1-2, with TRBD1 identical over 7 bases. CDR3 DNA sequence: TGTGCCAGCAGTTCAACGATAGCAGGGGGTGGCTACACCTTC. Protein product: CASSSTIAGGGYTF.